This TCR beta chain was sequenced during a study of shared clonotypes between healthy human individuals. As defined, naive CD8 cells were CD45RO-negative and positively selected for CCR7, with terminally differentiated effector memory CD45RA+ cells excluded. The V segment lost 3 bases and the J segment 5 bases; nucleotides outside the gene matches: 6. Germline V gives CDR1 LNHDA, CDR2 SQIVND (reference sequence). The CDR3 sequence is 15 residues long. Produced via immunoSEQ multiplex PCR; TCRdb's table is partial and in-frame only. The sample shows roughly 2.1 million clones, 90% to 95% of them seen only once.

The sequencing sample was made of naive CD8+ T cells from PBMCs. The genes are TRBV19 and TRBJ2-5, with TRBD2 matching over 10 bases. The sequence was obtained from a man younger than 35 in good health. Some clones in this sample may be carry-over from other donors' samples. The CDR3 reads CASSMASGSGETQYF. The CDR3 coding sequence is TGTGCCAGTAGTATGGCTAGCGGGAGCGGTGAGACCCAGTACTTC.